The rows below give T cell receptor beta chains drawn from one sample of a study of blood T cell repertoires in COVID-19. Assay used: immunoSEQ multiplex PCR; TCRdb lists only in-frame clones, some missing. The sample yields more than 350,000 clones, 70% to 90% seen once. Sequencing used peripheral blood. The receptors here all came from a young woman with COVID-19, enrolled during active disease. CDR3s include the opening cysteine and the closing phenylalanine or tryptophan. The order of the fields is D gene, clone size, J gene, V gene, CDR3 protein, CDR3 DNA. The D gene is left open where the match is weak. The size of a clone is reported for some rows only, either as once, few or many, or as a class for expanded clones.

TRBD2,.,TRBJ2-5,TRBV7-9,CASSLATSGGSQETQYF,TGTGCCAGCAGCTTGGCAACTAGCGGGGGGTCTCAAGAGACCCAGTACTTC
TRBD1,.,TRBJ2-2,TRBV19,CATKRTGGTRGTGELFF,TGTGCCACTAAAAGGACAGGGGGGACCCGAGGCACCGGGGAGCTGTTTTTT
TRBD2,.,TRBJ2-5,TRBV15,CATGREDQETQYF,TGTGCCACCGGGAGGGAGGACCAAGAGACCCAGTACTTC
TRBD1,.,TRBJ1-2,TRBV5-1,CASSLEQGNYGYTF,TGCGCCAGCAGCTTGGAACAGGGGAACTATGGCTACACCTTC
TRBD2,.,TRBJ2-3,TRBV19,CASSMGFWEGHTDTQYF,TGTGCCAGTAGTATGGGTTTTTGGGAGGGCCACACAGATACGCAGTATTTT
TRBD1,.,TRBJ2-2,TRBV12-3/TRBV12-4,CATRGLMAGELFF,TGTGCCACCAGGGGGCTTATGGCCGGGGAGCTGTTTTTT
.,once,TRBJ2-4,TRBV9,CASSPRLSTGENIQYF,TGTGCCAGCAGCCCCCGGCTCTCGACAGGTGAAAACATTCAGTACTTC
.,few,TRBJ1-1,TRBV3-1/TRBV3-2,CASSPDTGTEAFF,TGTGCCAGCAGCCCAGATACGGGAACTGAAGCTTTCTTT
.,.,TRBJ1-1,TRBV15,CATSRGGAFF,TGTGCCACCAGCAGAGGAGGAGCTTTCTTT
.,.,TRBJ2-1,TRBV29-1,CSVRLVDEQFF,TGCAGCGTTCGACTAGTAGATGAGCAGTTCTTC
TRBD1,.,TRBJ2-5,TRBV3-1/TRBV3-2,CASSRQGAETQYF,TGTGCCAGCAGCCGACAGGGGGCGGAGACCCAGTACTTC
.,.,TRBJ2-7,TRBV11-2,CASSFQRGEQYF,TGTGCCAGCAGCTTCCAGCGCGGCGAGCAGTACTTC
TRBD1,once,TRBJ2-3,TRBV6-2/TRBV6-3,CASSYLTGQVADTQYF,TGTGCCAGCAGTTACCTAACGGGACAGGTTGCAGATACGCAGTATTTT
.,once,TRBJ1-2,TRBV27,CASSLGRAGYGYTF,TGTGCCAGCAGTCTGGGGAGGGCAGGCTATGGCTACACCTTC
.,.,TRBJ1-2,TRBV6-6,CASSYAGNYGYTF,TGTGCCAGCAGTTACGCAGGGAACTATGGCTACACCTTC
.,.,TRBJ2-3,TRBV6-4,CASSSYRETTPDTQYF,TGTGCCAGCAGTTCGTACCGGGAGACGACCCCAGATACGCAGTATTTT
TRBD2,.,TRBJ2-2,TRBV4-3,CASSQVLRDYNTGELFF,TGCGCCAGCAGCCAAGTTCTTCGGGACTATAACACCGGGGAGCTGTTTTTT
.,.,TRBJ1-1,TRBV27,CASSLTPPGRGNTEAFF,TGTGCCAGCAGTTTAACCCCCCCCGGCCGGGGGAACACTGAAGCTTTCTTT
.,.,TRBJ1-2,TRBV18,CASSPTAISNYGYTF,TGTGCCAGCTCACCAACAGCTATTTCTAACTATGGCTACACCTTC
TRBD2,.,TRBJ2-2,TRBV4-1,CASSPWSSGVTGELFF,TGCGCCAGCAGTCCCTGGTCTAGCGGGGTAACGGGGGAGCTGTTTTTT
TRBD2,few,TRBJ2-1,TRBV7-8,CASSLPPGLAGSDEQFF,TGTGCCAGCAGCCTGCCGCCGGGACTAGCGGGAAGTGATGAGCAGTTCTTC
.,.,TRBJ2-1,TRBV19,CASSILRGLFNEQFF,TGTGCCAGTAGTATATTGAGGGGACTGTTCAATGAGCAGTTCTTC
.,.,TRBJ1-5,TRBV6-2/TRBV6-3,CASSYSGGSNQPQHF,TGTGCCAGCAGTTATTCGGGGGGGAGCAATCAGCCCCAGCATTTT
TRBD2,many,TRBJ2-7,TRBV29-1,CSVVLAGPYEQYF,TGCAGCGTTGTACTAGCGGGGCCCTACGAGCAGTACTTC
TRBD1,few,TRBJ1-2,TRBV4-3,CASSQRRVDKTGGHGYTF,TGCGCCAGCAGCCAAAGGCGAGTCGATAAAACAGGGGGACATGGCTACACCTTC
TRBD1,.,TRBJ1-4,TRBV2,CASKGQGGSNEKLFF,TGTGCCAGCAAGGGACAGGGGGGTAGTAATGAAAAACTGTTTTTT
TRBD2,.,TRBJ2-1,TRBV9,CASSVTGLATGNEQFF,TGTGCCAGCAGCGTAACGGGACTAGCGACGGGGAATGAGCAGTTCTTC
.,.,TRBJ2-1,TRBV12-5,CASGLVPTTDSYNEQFF,TGTGCTAGTGGTTTGGTCCCCACCACTGACAGTTACAATGAGCAGTTCTTC
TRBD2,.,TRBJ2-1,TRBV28,CASRLAGYQFF,TGTGCCAGCCGACTAGCCGGATATCAGTTCTTC
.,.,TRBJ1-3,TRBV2,CASSSGQGNTIYF,TGTGCCAGCAGTTCCGGACAGGGAAACACCATATATTTT
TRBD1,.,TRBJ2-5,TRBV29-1,CSVTMDRGQETQYF,TGCAGCGTTACGATGGACAGGGGACAAGAGACCCAGTACTTC
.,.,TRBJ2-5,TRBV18,CASSPTDGGTQYF,TGTGCCAGCTCACCAACCGATGGAGGGACCCAGTACTTC
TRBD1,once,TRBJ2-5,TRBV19,CASSPGTGGAGETQYF,TGTGCCAGTAGTCCCGGGACAGGGGGCGCGGGAGAGACCCAGTACTTC
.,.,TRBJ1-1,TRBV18,CASSPRGMGTEAFF,TGTGCCAGCTCACCAAGGGGTATGGGCACTGAAGCTTTCTTT
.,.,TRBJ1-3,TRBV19,CASSIDPGSGNTIYF,TGTGCCAGTAGTATAGATCCGGGATCTGGAAACACCATATATTTT
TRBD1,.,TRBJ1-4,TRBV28,CASSLLVTGATNEKLFF,TGTGCCAGCAGTTTATTGGTTACAGGGGCAACTAATGAAAAACTGTTTTTT
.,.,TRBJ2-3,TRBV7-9,CASSFRAATDTQYF,TGTGCCAGCAGCTTCCGCGCGGCCACAGATACGCAGTATTTT
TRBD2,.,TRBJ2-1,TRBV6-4,CASSRLAGGPAEQFF,TGTGCCAGCAGCAGGCTAGCGGGGGGGCCGGCGGAGCAGTTCTTC
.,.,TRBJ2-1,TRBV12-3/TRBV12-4,CASSQGYNEQFF,TGTGCCAGCAGTCAGGGATACAATGAGCAGTTCTTC
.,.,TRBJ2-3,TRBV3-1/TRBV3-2,CASGGYSTDTQYF,TGTGCCAGCGGGGGGTATAGCACAGATACGCAGTATTTT
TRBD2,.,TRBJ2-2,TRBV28,CASSKPGLAGGPELFF,TGTGCCAGCAGCAAACCGGGACTAGCGGGGGGGCCAGAGCTGTTTTTT
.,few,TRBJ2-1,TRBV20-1,CSASRGGAKNEQFF,TGCAGTGCTAGTAGGGGGGGGGCCAAAAATGAGCAGTTCTTC
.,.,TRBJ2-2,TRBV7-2,CASSGLLNTGELFF,TGTGCCAGCAGCGGGCTCTTGAACACCGGGGAGCTGTTTTTT
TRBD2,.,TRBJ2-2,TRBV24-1,CATSPPGRGLALNTGELFF,TGTGCCACCAGTCCCCCCGGGCGAGGACTAGCATTGAACACCGGGGAGCTGTTTTTT
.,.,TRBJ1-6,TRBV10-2,CATHPGGRGHYNSPLHF,TGCGCCACCCACCCAGGAGGCCGGGGACACTATAATTCACCCCTCCACTTT
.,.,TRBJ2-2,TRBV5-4,CASRRLESGELFF,TGTGCCAGCAGGAGGTTGGAGTCCGGGGAGCTGTTTTTT
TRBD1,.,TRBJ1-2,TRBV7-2,CASSLPGQGYTF,TGTGCCAGCAGCTTACCGGGACAGGGCTACACCTTC
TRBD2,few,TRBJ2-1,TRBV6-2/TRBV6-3,CASSYGLAGPVNEQFF,TGTGCCAGCAGTTACGGGCTAGCGGGGCCTGTGAATGAGCAGTTCTTC
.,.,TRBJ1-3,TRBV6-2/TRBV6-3,CASSRTASGNTIYF,TGTGCCAGCAGTCGGACAGCCTCTGGAAACACCATATATTTT
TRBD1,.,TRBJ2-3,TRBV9,CASSMGTARDTQYF,TGTGCCAGCAGCATGGGGACAGCCAGGGATACGCAGTATTTT
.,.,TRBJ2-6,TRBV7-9,CASSLPTDAISGANVLTF,TGTGCCAGCAGCTTACCTACAGATGCAATCTCTGGGGCCAACGTCCTGACTTTC
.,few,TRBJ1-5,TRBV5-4,CASSSNTDQPQHF,TGTGCCAGCAGCTCCAACACCGATCAGCCCCAGCATTTT
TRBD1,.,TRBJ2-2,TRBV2,CAVRTGGWTGELFF,TGTGCCGTCAGGACAGGGGGCTGGACCGGGGAGCTGTTTTTT
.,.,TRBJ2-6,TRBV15,CATSRGTRAQGANVLTF,TGTGCCACCAGCAGGGGTACGCGGGCGCAAGGGGCCAACGTCCTGACTTTC